The 30 T cell receptor beta chains below all came from one sample that was sequenced in a study of blood T cell repertoires in COVID-19. Assay: immunoSEQ multiplex PCR; the TCRdb copy retains only in-frame clones and omits some. The sample carries 200,000 to 250,000 clones, around four fifths recorded once. The sequencing input was peripheral blood. The origin of the receptors is a man aged 25 to 45 with active or convalescent COVID-19.

The sample holds one count of this clone. The rearrangement uses TRBV7-9 and TRBJ2-5, with TRBD2 matching 7 bases. Germline-derived CDR1 and CDR2 are SEHNR and FQNEAQ (reference sequence). The CDR3 spans 16 residues. V trimming: 4 bases; J trimming: 5 bases; junction bases outside the gene matches: 13. CDR3 sequence (DNA): TGTGCCAGCAGCTCCTACCGGGGGGTCCGGGCGGAGACCCAGTACTTC. Translating it yields CASSSYRGVRAETQYF.

The V and J genes are TRBV27 and TRBJ2-5; TRBD2 matches 8 bases. V lost 6 bases to trimming and J lost 0 bases; unmatched junction nucleotides: 3. Germline CDR1 MNHEY, CDR2 SMNVEV (reference sequence). CDR3 length: 14 residues. In DNA, the CDR3 is TGTGCCAGCAGGCGGGAGGTCAACCAAGAGACCCAGTACTTC. Translating it yields CASRREVNQETQYF.

The CDR3 DNA follows: TGTGCCACCAGTGACTCCGGTTTGGATACGCAGTATTTT. This sequence encodes CATSDSGLDTQYF. This chain connects TRBV24-1 to TRBJ2-3; no definite D call. CDR1 KGHDR and CDR2 SFDVKD come from the germline V gene. V lost 4 bases and J 6 bases, leaving 10 bases between the germline ends. The CDR3 is made up of 13 amino acids.

This sequence joins TRBV5-1 and TRBJ2-1, with D perhaps TRBD2 (5 bases). Trimming took off 0 bases at V and 7 bases at J, with 14 bases between the two ends. CDR1 and CDR2 from the germline V gene are SGHRS and YFSETQ. The CDR3 spans 15 residues. DNA for the CDR3: TGCGCCAGCAGCTTGGGCGGTAGCGTGGAGAATGAGCAGTTCTTC. This encodes CASSLGGSVENEQFF.

This clone turned up a few times. This chain uses TRBV3-1 (or the pseudogene TRBV3-2) with TRBJ2-7; 8 bases fit TRBD1. V shed 4 bases and J 12 bases; nucleotides not matched to a gene: 5. Germline assignment: CDR1 LGHDT and CDR2 YNNKEL (reference sequence). The CDR3 totals 11 residues. For the CDR3, the DNA is TGTGCCAGCAGCCCGGGGACAGGCCGGTACTTC. Translation: CASSPGTGRYF.

The gene calls are TRBV23-1 and TRBJ2-5, with D perhaps matching TRBD1 (6 bases). TRBV23-1 is classed as an ORF, of uncertain function. The CDR3 consists of 16 residues. V lost 7 bases, J lost 3 bases, and 21 bases lay in between. The CDR3 bases are TGCGCCAGCAAAGTCACGAGGGGGAGAGGGAAAGAGACCCAGTACTTC. Its translation is CASKVTRGRGKETQYF.

The chain couples TRBV6-5 to TRBJ2-1; D might be TRBD2 (6 bases). Trimming cost V 6 bases and J 8 bases, with 8 bases left between them. Germline V gives CDR1 MNHEY, CDR2 SVGAGI. The length of the CDR3 is 11 residues. CDR3 amino acids: CASSLAYEQFF. The CDR3 nucleotides read TGTGCCAGCAGCCTAGCGTATGAGCAGTTCTTC.

V and J are TRBV12-5 and TRBJ1-2, with D possibly being TRBD1 (5 bases). The CDR3 consists of 14 residues. Germline V lookup: CDR1 LGHNT, CDR2 FRNRAP. V lost 5 bases, J lost 4 bases, and 14 bases lay in between. DNA of the CDR3: TGTGCTAGTGGTACCACTGGGGGGGTCTATGGCTACACCTTC. Its protein is CASGTTGGVYGYTF.

V and J are TRBV7-8 and TRBJ1-4, with 11 bases lining up with TRBD1. Germline V gives CDR1 SGHVS, CDR2 FQNEAQ. The CDR3 consists of 15 residues. V lost 5 bases, J lost 10 bases, and 9 bases stayed unmatched. The CDR3 spells CASSRYGTGGSKLFF. The CDR3, as DNA: TGTGCCAGCAGCCGTTACGGGACAGGGGGGTCAAAACTGTTTTTT.

This chain uses TRBV29-1 with TRBJ2-3, with D perhaps TRBD1 (5 bases). The CDR3 has 14 amino acids. Germline loops: CDR1 SQVTM, CDR2 ANQGSEA. V lost 0 bases to trimming and J lost 5 bases, with 12 bases between them. The CDR3 sequence: CSVEEVGEEDTQYF. The CDR3 region has the DNA TGCAGCGTTGAAGAAGTAGGGGAAGAAGATACGCAGTATTTT.

This chain links TRBV4-1 with TRBJ2-6; 7 bases match TRBD1. The CDR3 sequence is 17 residues long. The junction had 10 bases not matched to a gene; V was cut back by 4 bases and J by 4 bases. Germline V gives CDR1 MGHRA, CDR2 YSYEKL. The CDR3 DNA sequence: TGCGCCAGCAGCCCCACCCGACAGGGAACCGGGGCCAACGTCCTGACTTTC. Its protein product is CASSPTRQGTGANVLTF.

Here the CDR3 reads CASSPQVQQYF. CDR3 coding DNA: TGTGCCAGCAGCCCTCAGGTCCAGCAGTACTTC. V is TRBV7-9 and J is TRBJ2-7; D uncertain. The V gene lost 5 bases and the J gene lost 8 bases, with 10 bases spanning the gap. The CDR3 sequence is 11 residues long. Germline CDR1 is SEHNR and CDR2 is FQNEAQ (reference sequence).

V is TRBV25-1 and J is TRBJ2-1; 12 bases match TRBD2. In germline, CDR1 is MGHDK, CDR2 SYGVNS. With 4 bases clipped from V and 3 bases from J, the junction kept 4 bases outside the gene matches. The CDR3 contains 16 residues. The CDR3 sequence: CASSARTSGNYNEQFF. Written as DNA, the CDR3 is TGTGCCAGCAGTGCCCGGACTAGCGGGAACTACAATGAGCAGTTCTTC.

V usage is TRBV9 and J usage is TRBJ2-1, with 8 bases fitting TRBD2. Germline V gives CDR1 SGDLS, CDR2 YYNGEE. The CDR3 has 14 amino acids. V gave up 4 bases and J gave up 8 bases; unmatched junction bases: 8. CDR3 bases: TGTGCCAGCAGCCCCACGGGGGGGCCCTATGAGCAGTTCTTC. Amino acid sequence: CASSPTGGPYEQFF.

V and J are TRBV13 and TRBJ2-1, with D possibly matching TRBD2 (6 bases). V shed 5 bases and J shed 0 bases, with 11 bases lying between them. CDR1 is PRHDT, CDR2 FYEKMQ, per germline (reference sequence). The CDR3 has 15 amino acids. CDR3 residues: CASSPISGSYNEQFF. DNA of the CDR3: TGTGCCAGCAGCCCTATTAGCGGCTCCTACAATGAGCAGTTCTTC.

This clone was observed a single time. This sequence joins TRBV7-2 and TRBJ2-7, with TRBD2 identical over 12 bases. The V gene end was trimmed by 5 bases and the J gene end by 7 bases; junction bases not matched to a gene: 12. The CDR3 has 16 residues. Germline loops: CDR1 SGHTA, CDR2 FQGNSA. For the CDR3, the DNA is TGTGCCAGCAGCCCGCGGTGGACTAGCGGGATGGAAGAGCAGTACTTC. Amino acids: CASSPRWTSGMEEQYF.

The chain couples TRBV27 to TRBJ1-2; D may be TRBD1 (5 bases). V lost 5 bases to trimming and J lost 6 bases, with 10 bases between them. CDR3 size: 12 residues. Germline V gene data show CDR1 as MNHEY and CDR2 as SMNVEV (reference sequence). The CDR3 bases are TGTGCCAGCAGTCGGGGGGGGGATGGCTACACCTTC. Encoded protein: CASSRGGDGYTF.

This chain links TRBV30 with TRBJ1-4, with TRBD1 matching 8 bases. From germline, CDR1 is GTSNPN and CDR2 SVGIG (reference sequence). CDR3 length equals 13 residues. The V and J ends lost 2 bases and 7 bases, in that order; junction bases with no gene match: 3. The CDR3 reads CAWSRTGLEKLFF. The CDR3 DNA sequence: TGTGCCTGGAGTCGGACAGGGCTTGAAAAACTGTTTTTT.

This sequence joins TRBV28 and TRBJ1-6; tentatively, D is TRBD1 (6 bases). The CDR3 is 13 amino acids. V was clipped by 5 bases and J by 9 bases, with 11 bases between them. CDR1 is MDHEN, CDR2 SYDVKM, per germline. CDR3 nucleotides: TGTGCCAGCAGTCCCGGACAGACTTCACCCCTCCACTTT. Encoded protein: CASSPGQTSPLHF.

The chain's CDR3 is CASSVENSPLHF. The CDR3 DNA follows: TGTGCCAGCTCCGTGGAGAATTCACCCCTCCACTTT. The chain carries TRBV28 and TRBJ1-6, with no clear D. With 8 bases removed from V and 7 bases from J, the gap between germline ends came to 9 bases. The CDR3 totals 12 residues. Germline loops: CDR1 MDHEN, CDR2 SYDVKM.

V and J are TRBV3-1 (or the pseudogene TRBV3-2) and TRBJ1-2; 12 nucleotides match TRBD1. Trimming cost V 2 bases and J 2 bases; bases outside gene matches: 9. Germline V CDR1 and CDR2: LGHDT, YNNKEL (reference sequence). The CDR3 is 18 residues long. The CDR3 sequence: CASSQMVSGQGANYGYTF. The DNA for the CDR3 is TGTGCCAGCAGCCAAATGGTCTCGGGACAGGGGGCCAACTATGGCTACACCTTC.

The CDR3 sequence is CASSQVQPDGTGNGYTF. The DNA for the CDR3 is TGCGCCAGCAGCCAAGTTCAACCAGACGGGACAGGAAATGGCTACACCTTC. V is TRBV4-1 and J is TRBJ1-2; 8 positions match TRBD1. The germline V gene encodes CDR1 MGHRA and CDR2 YSYEKL. The junction had 13 bases not matched to a gene; V was cut back by 1 base and J by 6 bases. The CDR3 length is 17 residues.

The table lists this clone with a few counts. This sequence joins TRBV10-3 and TRBJ1-5; 8 nucleotides align to TRBD1. Trimming removed 3 bases from V and 8 bases from J; junction bases left unmatched: 12. Germline V lookup: CDR1 ENHRY, CDR2 SYGVKD. CDR3 length equals 16 residues. CDR3 region: CAISESWDRSVKPQHF. The CDR3 DNA reads as TGTGCCATCAGTGAATCATGGGACAGGAGTGTGAAGCCCCAGCATTTT.

This clone has just one count. J is TRBJ1-1 and V is TRBV4-1; D perhaps matches TRBD1 (6 bases). The V end lost 1 base, the J end lost 7 bases, and 19 bases lay between the germline ends. The CDR3 covers 16 residues. Germline CDR1 reads MGHRA; CDR2 reads YSYEKL. The CDR3 region has the DNA TGCGCCAGCAGCCAAGTAGATCGGGGGGCGCCGGGTGAAGCTTTCTTT. It codes for CASSQVDRGAPGEAFF.

The chain employs TRBV7-9 and TRBJ1-1; 7 positions match TRBD1. With 8 bases clipped from V and 1 base from J, the junction kept 4 bases outside the gene matches. The CDR3 loop spans 13 amino acids. Germline values: CDR1 SEHNR, CDR2 FQNEAQ (reference sequence). CDR3 in amino acids: CASGRQGNTEAFF. Written as DNA, the CDR3 is TGTGCCAGCGGTCGACAGGGGAACACTGAAGCTTTCTTT.

CDR3 DNA sequence: TGTGCCAGCAGCTTAGGGGGACTAGGGTCCTACGAGCAGTACTTC. This gives the protein CASSLGGLGSYEQYF. The V gene is TRBV7-8, the J gene TRBJ2-7, with TRBD2 matching 8 bases. The CDR3 totals 15 residues. J gave up 1 base and V 1 base, and 3 bases lay outside the gene matches. Germline V lookup: CDR1 SGHVS, CDR2 FQNEAQ. Full variable domain (missing parts from reference TRBV7-8 and TRBJ2-7): GAGVSQSPRYKVAKRGQDVALRCDPISGHVSLFWYQQALGQGPEFLTYFQNEAQLDKSGLPSDRFFAERPEGSVSTLKIQRTQQEDSAVYLCASSLGGLGSYEQYFGPGTRLTVT.

This sequence joins TRBV14 and TRBJ2-5; 10 bases agree with TRBD1. CDR1 and CDR2 (germline): SGHDN, FVKESK. The CDR3 totals 15 residues. V lost 4 bases and J lost 5; bases outside the gene matches: 7. The CDR3 spells CASSPGTGVIETQYF. In nucleotides, the CDR3 is TGTGCCAGCAGCCCCGGGACAGGGGTTATCGAGACCCAGTACTTC.

The chain is built from TRBV9 and TRBJ1-2; TRBD1 might be the D (5 bases). CDR3 length equals 12 residues. Trimming stripped 5 bases from V and 2 bases from J, with 7 bases between. In germline, CDR1 is SGDLS, CDR2 YYNGEE. CDR3 nucleotides: TGTGCCAGCAGGGAGGGGAACTATGGCTACACCTTC. This translates into CASREGNYGYTF.

The chain has TRBV30 and TRBJ1-2, with 10 bases identical to TRBD1. This CDR3 has 18 amino acids. V lost 0 bases to trimming and J lost 1 base; unmatched junction nucleotides: 11. Germline CDR1 and CDR2: GTSNPN and SVGIG (reference sequence). CDR3 residues: CAWSVVWDRGPYNYGYTF. CDR3 nucleotide sequence: TGTGCCTGGAGTGTAGTGTGGGACAGGGGTCCTTATAACTATGGCTACACCTTC.

The chain links TRBV4-2 to TRBJ1-1; no firm D call. The V gene's germline CDR1 is LGHNA and CDR2 YNFKEQ. The CDR3 consists of 16 residues. V was clipped by 0 bases and J by 0 bases, with 11 bases between them. Here the CDR3 DNA reads TGTGCCAGCAGCCAAGAATCGAACACCTTGAACACTGAAGCTTTCTTT. Encoded protein: CASSQESNTLNTEAFF.